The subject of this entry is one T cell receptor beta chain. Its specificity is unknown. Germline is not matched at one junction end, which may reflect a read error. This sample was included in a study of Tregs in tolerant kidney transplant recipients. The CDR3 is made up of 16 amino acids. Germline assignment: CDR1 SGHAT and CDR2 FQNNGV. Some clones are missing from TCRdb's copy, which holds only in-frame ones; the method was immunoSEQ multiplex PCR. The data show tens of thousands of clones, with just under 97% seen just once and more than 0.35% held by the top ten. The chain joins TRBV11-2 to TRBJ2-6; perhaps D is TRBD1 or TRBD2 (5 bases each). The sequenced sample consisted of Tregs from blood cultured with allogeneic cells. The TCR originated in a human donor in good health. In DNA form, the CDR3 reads TGTGCCGGCAGGGACGGTAGGATGTCTGGGGCCAACGTCCTGACTTTC. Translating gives CAGRDGRMSGANVLTF.